Reported below is one TCR beta chain. The data were obtained in a study of control samples from healthy donors and cancer patients. V shed 2 bases and J 3 bases; nucleotides not matched to a gene: 6. From germline, CDR1 is MRHNA and CDR2 SNTAGT. CDR3 length: 16 amino acids. Generated by immunoSEQ multiplex PCR, the TCRdb table keeps only in-frame clones and is missing some. The sample includes fewer than 200,000 clones, around 96% seen only once; the top ten take 1%. The TCR sequence derives from a woman aged 30 to 39 in good health. The chain couples TRBV6-4 to TRBJ2-2; 7 nucleotides match TRBD2. Sequencing was carried out using blood. As DNA, the CDR3 is TGTGCCAGCAGTGACAGGGAGGGCCACGACACCGGGGAGCTGTTTTTT. It specifies CASSDREGHDTGELFF.